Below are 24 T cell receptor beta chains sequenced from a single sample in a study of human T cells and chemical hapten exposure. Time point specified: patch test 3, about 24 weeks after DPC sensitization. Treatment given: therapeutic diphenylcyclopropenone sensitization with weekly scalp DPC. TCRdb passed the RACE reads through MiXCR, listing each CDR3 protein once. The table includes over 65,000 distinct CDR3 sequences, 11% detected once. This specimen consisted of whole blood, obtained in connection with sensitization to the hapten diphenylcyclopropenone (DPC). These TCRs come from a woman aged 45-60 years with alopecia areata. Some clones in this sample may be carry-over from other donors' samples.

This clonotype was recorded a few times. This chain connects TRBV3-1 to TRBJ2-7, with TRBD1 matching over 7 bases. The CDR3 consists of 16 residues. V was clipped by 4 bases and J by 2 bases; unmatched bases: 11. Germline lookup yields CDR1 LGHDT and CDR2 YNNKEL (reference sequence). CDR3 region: CASSPLRQGAPYEQYF. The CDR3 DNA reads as TGTGCCAGCAGCCCCTTGCGACAGGGCGCTCCCTACGAGCAGTACTTC.

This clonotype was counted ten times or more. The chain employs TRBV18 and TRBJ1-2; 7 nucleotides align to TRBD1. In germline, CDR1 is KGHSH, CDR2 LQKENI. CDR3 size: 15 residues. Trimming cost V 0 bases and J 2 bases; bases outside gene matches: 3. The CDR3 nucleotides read TGTGCCAGCTCACCACCGGACAGGTCAAACTATGGCTACACCTTC. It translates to CASSPPDRSNYGYTF. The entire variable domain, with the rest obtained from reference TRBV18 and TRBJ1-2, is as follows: NAGVMQNPRHLVRRRGQEARLRCSPMKGHSHVYWYRQLPEEGLKFMVYLQKENIIDESGMPKERFSAEFPKEGPSILRIQQVVRGDSAAYFCASSPPDRSNYGYTFGSGTRLTVV.

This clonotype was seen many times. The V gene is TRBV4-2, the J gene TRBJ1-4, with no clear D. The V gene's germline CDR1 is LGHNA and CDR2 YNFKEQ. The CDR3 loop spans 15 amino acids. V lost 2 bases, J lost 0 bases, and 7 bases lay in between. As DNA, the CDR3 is TGTGCCAGCAGCCAAAGCCGATCAACTAATGAAAAACTGTTTTTT. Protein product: CASSQSRSTNEKLFF.

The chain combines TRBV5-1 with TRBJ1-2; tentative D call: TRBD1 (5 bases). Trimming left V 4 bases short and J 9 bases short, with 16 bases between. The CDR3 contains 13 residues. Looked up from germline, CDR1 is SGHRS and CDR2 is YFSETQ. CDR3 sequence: CASSGGPNQSYTF. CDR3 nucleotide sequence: TGCGCCAGCAGCGGGGGACCGAACCAGAGCTACACCTTC.

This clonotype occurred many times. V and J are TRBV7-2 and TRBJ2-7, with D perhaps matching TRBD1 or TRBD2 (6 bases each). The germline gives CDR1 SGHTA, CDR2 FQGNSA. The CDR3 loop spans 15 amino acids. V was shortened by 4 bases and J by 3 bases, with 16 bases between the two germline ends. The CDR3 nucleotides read TGTGCCAGCAGCTCGCAACAGGGAGGATTCTACGAGCAGTACTTC. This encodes CASSSQQGGFYEQYF.

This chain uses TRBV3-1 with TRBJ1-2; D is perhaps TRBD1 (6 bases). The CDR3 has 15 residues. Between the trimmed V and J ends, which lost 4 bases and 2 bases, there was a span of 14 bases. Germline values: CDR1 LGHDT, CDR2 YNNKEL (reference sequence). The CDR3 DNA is TGTGCCAGCAGCCCAGCAGGGGTTCGAAACTATGGCTACACCTTC. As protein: CASSPAGVRNYGYTF.

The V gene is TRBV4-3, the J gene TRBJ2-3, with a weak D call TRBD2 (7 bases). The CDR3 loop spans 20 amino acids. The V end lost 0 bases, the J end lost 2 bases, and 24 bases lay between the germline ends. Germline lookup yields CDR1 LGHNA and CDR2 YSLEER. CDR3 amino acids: CASSQDPSYAGAANTDTQYF. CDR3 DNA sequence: TGCGCCAGCAGCCAAGATCCCTCGTATGCGGGGGCAGCAAACACAGATACGCAGTATTTT.

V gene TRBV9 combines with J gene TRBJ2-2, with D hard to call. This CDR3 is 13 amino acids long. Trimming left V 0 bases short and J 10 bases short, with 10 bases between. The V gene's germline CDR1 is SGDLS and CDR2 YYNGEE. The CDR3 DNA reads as TGTGCCAGCAGCGTAGAGGCTCTCGTGGAGCTGTTTTTT. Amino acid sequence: CASSVEALVELFF.

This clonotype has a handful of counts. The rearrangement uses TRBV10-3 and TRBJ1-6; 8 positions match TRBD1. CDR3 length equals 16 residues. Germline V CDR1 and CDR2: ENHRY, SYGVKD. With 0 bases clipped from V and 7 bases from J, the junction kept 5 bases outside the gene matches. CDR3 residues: CAISESEDRVNSPLHF. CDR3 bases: TGTGCCATCAGTGAGTCAGAGGACAGGGTAAATTCACCCCTCCACTTT.

The CDR3 DNA is TGTGCCAGCAGTTCTGGGGCGGGGGAGGGCAATCAGCCCCAGCATTTT. Its translation: CASSSGAGEGNQPQHF. This chain links TRBV12-3 or TRBV12-4 with TRBJ1-5; TRBD1 might be the D (5 bases). Deletions cut 4 bases from V and 2 bases from J, with 15 bases between. The CDR3 loop spans 16 amino acids.

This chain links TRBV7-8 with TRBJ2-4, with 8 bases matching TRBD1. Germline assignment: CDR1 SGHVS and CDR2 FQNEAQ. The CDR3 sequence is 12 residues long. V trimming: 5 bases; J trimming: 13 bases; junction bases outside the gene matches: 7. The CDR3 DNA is TGTGCCAGCAGCACCCGGACAGGGCCCCAGTACTTC. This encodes CASSTRTGPQYF. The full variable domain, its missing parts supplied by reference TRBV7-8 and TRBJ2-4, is GAGVSQSPRYKVAKRGQDVALRCDPISGHVSLFWYQQALGQGPEFLTYFQNEAQLDKSGLPSDRFFAERPEGSVSTLKIQRTQQEDSAVYLCASSTRTGPQYFGAGTRLSVL.

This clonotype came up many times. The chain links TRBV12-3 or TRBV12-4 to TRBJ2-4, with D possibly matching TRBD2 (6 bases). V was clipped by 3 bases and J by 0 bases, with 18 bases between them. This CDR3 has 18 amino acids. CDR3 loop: CASSFGSAGGLAKNIQYF. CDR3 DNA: TGTGCCAGCAGTTTTGGGTCGGCCGGAGGGTTAGCCAAAAACATTCAGTACTTC.

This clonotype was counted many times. The DNA of the CDR3 is TGTGCCAGCACCAGGCGGGAGACCTACGAGCAGTACTTC. Protein sequence: CASTRRETYEQYF. The V call is TRBV7-2, the J call TRBJ2-7; 7 bases are shared with TRBD2. This CDR3 spans 13 amino acids. The junction had 5 bases not matched to a gene; V was cut back by 7 bases and J by 2 bases. Germline values: CDR1 SGHTA, CDR2 FQGNSA.

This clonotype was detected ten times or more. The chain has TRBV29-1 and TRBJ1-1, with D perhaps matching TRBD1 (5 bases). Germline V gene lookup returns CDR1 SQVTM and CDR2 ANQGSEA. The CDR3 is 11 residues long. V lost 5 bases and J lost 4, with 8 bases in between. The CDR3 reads CSVPRGTEAFF. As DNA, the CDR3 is TGCAGCGTTCCGAGGGGCACTGAAGCTTTCTTT.

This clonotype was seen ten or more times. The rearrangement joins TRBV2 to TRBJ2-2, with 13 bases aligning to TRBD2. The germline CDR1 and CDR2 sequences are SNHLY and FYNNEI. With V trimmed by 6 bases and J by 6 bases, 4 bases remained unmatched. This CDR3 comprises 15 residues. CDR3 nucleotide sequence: TGTGCCAGCAGCAGACTAGCGGGAGGTCCCGGGGAGCTGTTTTTT. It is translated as CASSRLAGGPGELFF. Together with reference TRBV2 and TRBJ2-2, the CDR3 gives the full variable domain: EPEVTQTPSHQVTQMGQEVILRCVPISNHLYFYWYRQILGQKVEFLVSFYNNEISEKSEIFDDQFSVERPDGSNFTLKIRSTKLEDSAMYFCASSRLAGGPGELFFGEGSRLTVL.

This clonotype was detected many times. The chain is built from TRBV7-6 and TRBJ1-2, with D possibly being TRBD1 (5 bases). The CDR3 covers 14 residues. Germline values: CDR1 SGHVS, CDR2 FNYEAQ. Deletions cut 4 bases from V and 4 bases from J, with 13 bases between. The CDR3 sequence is CASSSALGGYGYTF. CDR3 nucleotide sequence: TGTGCCAGCAGCTCCGCATTGGGGGGCTATGGCTACACCTTC.

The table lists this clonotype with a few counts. The CDR3 here is CASSSGGAYEQYF. The CDR3, as DNA: TGTGCCAGCAGTTCAGGCGGTGCCTACGAGCAGTACTTC. V and J are TRBV12-3 or TRBV12-4 and TRBJ2-7; D ambiguous. This CDR3 spans 13 amino acids. The V gene lost 4 bases and the J gene lost 2 bases, with 9 bases spanning the gap.

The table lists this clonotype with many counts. The chain's CDR3 is CATSRQTGREAFF. The CDR3 DNA follows: TGTGCCACCAGCAGACAAACAGGGAGGGAAGCTTTCTTT. The genes are TRBV15 and TRBJ1-1; possible D gene TRBD1, 6 bases. Germline CDR1 and CDR2: LNHNV and YYDKDF (reference sequence). With 2 bases removed from V and 8 bases from J, the gap between germline ends came to 12 bases. The CDR3 consists of 13 residues. The full variable domain, rest sourced from reference TRBV15 and TRBJ1-1, is DAMVIQNPRYQVTQFGKPVTLSCSQTLNHNVMYWYQQKSSQAPKLLFHYYDKDFNNEADTPDNFQSRRPNTSFCFLDIRSPGLGDTAMYLCATSRQTGREAFFGQGTRLTVV.

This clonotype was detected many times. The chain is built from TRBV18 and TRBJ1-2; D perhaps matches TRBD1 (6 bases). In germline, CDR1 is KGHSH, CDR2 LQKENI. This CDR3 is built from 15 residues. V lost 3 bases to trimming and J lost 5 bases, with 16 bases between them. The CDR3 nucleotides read TGTGCCAGCTCACCTGGGTTGGGACAAAATTATGGCTACACCTTC. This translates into CASSPGLGQNYGYTF.

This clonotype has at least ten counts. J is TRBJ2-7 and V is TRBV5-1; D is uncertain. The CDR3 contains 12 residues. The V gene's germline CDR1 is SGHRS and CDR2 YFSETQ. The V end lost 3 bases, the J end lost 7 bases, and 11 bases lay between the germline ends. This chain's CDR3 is CASSSQGEEQYF. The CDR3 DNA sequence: TGCGCCAGCAGCTCTCAAGGCGAGGAGCAGTACTTC.

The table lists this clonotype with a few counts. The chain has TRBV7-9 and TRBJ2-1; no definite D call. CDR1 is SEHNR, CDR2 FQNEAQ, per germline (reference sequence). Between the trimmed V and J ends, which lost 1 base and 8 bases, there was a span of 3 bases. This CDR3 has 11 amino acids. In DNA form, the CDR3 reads TGTGCCAGCAGCTTAGTAGATGAGCAGTTCTTC. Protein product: CASSLVDEQFF.

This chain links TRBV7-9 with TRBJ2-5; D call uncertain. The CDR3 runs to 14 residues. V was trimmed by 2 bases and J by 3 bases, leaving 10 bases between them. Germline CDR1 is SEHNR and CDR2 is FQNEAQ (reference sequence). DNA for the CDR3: TGTGCCAGCAGCTTAAAAGGGATCGAAGAGACCCAGTACTTC. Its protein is CASSLKGIEETQYF.

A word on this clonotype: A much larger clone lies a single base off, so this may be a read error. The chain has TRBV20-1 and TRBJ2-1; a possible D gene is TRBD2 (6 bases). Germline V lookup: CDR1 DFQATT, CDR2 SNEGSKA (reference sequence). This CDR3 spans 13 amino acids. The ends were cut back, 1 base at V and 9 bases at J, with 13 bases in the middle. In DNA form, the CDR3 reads TGCAGTGCTAGAGTGGTGACGGGGGTTGAGCAGTTCTTC. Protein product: CSARVVTGVEQFF.

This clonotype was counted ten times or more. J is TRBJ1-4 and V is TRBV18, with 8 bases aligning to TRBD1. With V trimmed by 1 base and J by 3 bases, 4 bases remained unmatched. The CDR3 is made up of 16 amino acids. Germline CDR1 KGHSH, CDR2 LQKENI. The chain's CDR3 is CASSPLLGQANEKLFF. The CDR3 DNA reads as TGTGCCAGCTCACCACTATTGGGACAGGCTAATGAAAAACTGTTTTTT. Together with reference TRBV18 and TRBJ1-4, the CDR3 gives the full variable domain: NAGVMQNPRHLVRRRGQEARLRCSPMKGHSHVYWYRQLPEEGLKFMVYLQKENIIDESGMPKERFSAEFPKEGPSILRIQQVVRGDSAAYFCASSPLLGQANEKLFFGSGTQLSVL.